This entry is about one T cell receptor beta chain. This is likely a read error, given that the CDR3 carries no conserved phenylalanine or tryptophan at its end. The sample belongs to a study of early T cells in non-severe SARS-CoV-2 infection. TCRdb re-called the 5' RACE reads through MiXCR, storing one row per CDR3 protein. Seen here are 97,000 or so distinct CDR3 sequences, under 15% observed once, and the top ten hold roughly 6.2%. With 8 bases removed from V and 1 base from J, the gap between germline ends came to 9 bases. Germline values: CDR1 LNHDA, CDR2 SQIVND (reference sequence). The CDR3 loop spans 13 amino acids.

J is TRBJ1-5 and V is TRBV19; tentatively, D is TRBD1 (5 bases). Sequencing used whole blood. The clonotype originates from an adult who was a healthcare worker with PCR-confirmed SARS-CoV-2 infection or an uninfected control (not recorded which). CDR3 amino acids: CASGGRSNQPQHL. The CDR3 DNA follows: TGTGCCAGTGGGGGACGGAGCAATCAGCCCCAGCATCTT.